What follows describes a single T cell receptor (beta chain). This CDR3 comprises 19 residues. Germline-derived CDR1 and CDR2 are SEHNR and FQNEAQ (reference sequence). V dropped 4 bases and J dropped 0 bases, with 23 bases sitting between them. This specimen comes from a study of blood T cell repertoires in COVID-19. About the study: The origin of the acute and convalescent COVID-19 samples was the United States, Italy and Spain. Nucleic acid was either cDNA or gDNA, and it came from T cells, B-cell-depleted T cells, or PBMCs.

Clones were sequenced by immunoSEQ multiplex PCR, and TCRdb holds only the in-frame ones, with some missing. Of under 60,000 clones in the sample, about 91% were seen once. The clonotype was recovered from a man aged 45-65 years with active COVID-19. Sequenced input: peripheral blood. This chain connects TRBV7-9 to TRBJ2-3; D is ambiguous. The chain's CDR3 is CASSWAAGLSYSSTDTQYF. In DNA form, the CDR3 reads TGTGCCAGCAGCTGGGCCGCAGGTCTATCTTATTCTAGCACAGATACGCAGTATTTT.